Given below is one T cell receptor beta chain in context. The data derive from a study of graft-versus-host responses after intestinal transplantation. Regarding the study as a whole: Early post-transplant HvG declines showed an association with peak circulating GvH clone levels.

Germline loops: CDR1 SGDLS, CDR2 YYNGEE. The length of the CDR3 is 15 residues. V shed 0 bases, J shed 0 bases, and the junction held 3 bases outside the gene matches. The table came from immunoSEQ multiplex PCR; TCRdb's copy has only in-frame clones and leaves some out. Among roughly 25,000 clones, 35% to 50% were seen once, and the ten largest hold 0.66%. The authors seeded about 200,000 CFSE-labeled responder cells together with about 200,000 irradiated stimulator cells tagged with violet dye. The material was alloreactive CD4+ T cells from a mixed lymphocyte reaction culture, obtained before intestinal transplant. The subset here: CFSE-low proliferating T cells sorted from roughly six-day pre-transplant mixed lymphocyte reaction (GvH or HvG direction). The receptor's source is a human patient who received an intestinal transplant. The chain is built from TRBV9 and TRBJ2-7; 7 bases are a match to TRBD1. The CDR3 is CASSVGPGGSYEQYF. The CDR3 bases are TGTGCCAGCAGCGTAGGGCCAGGGGGCTCCTACGAGCAGTACTTC.